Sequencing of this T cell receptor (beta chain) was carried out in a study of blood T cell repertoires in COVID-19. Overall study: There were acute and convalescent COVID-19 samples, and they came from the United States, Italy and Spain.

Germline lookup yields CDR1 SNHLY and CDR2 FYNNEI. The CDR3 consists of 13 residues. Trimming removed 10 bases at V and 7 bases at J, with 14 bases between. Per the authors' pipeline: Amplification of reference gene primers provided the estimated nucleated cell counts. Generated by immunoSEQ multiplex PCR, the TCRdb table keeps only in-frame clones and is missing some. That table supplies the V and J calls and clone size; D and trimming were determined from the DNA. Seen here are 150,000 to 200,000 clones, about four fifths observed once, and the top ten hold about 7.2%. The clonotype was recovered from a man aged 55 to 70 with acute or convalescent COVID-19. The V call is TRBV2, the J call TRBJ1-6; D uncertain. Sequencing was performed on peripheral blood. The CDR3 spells CATAQVDNSPLHF. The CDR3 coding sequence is TGTGCCACCGCGCAGGTAGACAATTCACCCCTCCACTTT.